This TCR beta chain was sequenced in a study of shared T cell receptors in the human thymus. The ends lost 5 bases at V and 4 bases at J; junction bases unmatched: 7. CDR3 length: 15 residues. Germline CDR1 is MNHEY and CDR2 is SMNVEV (reference sequence). Method: immunoSEQ multiplex PCR; TCRdb's copy keeps in-frame clones and lacks some. The sample includes hundreds of thousands of clones, 75% to 85% of them seen just once. These data were also filed under a second study, of human thymus T cells. Per that study: The study used thymus tissue resected during corrective heart surgery. Unrelated individuals reportedly shared highly overlapping thymic TCR repertoires.

V is TRBV27 and J is TRBJ2-7, with 11 positions matching TRBD1. The TCR sequence derives from a boy under two years old with a congenital heart defect. Material: thymocytes. The CDR3 sequence: CASSTGQGAVYEQYF. CDR3 DNA: TGTGCCAGCAGTACCGGACAGGGGGCGGTTTACGAGCAGTACTTC.